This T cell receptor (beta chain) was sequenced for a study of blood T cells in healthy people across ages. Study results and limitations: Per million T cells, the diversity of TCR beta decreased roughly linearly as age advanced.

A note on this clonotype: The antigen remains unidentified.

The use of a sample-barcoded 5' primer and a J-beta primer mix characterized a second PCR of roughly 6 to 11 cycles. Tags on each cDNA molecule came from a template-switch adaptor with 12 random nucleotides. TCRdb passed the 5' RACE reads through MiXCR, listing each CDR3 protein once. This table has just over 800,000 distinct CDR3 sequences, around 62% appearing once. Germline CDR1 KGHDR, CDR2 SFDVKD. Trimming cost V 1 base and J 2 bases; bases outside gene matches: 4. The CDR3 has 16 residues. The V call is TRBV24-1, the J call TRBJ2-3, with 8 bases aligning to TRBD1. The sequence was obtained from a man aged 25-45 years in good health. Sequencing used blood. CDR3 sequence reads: CATSDLGQGATDTQYF. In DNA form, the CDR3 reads TGTGCCACCAGTGATTTAGGGCAGGGGGCCACAGATACGCAGTATTTT.